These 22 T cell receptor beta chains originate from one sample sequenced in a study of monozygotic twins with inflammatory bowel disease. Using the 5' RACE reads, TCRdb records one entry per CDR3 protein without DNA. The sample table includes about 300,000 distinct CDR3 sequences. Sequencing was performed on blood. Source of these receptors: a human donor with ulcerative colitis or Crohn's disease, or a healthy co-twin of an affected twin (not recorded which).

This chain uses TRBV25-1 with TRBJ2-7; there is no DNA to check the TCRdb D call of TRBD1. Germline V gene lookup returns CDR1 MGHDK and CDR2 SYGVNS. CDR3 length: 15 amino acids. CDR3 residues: CASSEDRKQTYEQYF.

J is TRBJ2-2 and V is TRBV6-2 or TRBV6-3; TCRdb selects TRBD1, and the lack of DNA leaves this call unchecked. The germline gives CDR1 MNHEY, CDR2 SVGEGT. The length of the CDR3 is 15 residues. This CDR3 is CASTIGTYTTGELFF.

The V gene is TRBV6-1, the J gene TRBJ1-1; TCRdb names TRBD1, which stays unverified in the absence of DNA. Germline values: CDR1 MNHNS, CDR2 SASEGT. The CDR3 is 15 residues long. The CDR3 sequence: CASSDVRTGRSEAFF.

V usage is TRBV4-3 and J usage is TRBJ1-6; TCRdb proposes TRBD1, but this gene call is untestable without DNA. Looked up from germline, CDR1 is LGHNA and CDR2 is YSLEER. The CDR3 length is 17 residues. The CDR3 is CASSQDMGGSYNSPLHF.

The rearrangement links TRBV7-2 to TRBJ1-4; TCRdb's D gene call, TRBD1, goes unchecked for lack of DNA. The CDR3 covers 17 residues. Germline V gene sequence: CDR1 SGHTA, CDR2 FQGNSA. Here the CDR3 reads CASNQPGTGRKDEKLFF.

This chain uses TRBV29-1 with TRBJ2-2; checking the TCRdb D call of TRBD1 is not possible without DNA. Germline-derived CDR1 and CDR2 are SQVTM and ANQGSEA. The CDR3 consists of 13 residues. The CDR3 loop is CSVAGGFSGELFF.

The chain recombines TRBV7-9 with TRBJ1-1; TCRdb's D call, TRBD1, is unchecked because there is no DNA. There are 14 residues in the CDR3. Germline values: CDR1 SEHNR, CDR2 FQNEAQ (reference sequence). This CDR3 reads CASSSTGGSTEAFF.

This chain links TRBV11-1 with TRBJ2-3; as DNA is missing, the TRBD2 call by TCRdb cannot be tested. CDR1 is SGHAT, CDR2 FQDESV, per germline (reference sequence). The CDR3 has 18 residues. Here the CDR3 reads CASSLWGSGRASTDTQYF. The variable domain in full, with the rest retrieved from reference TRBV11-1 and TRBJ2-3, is EAEVAQSPRYKITEKSQAVAFWCDPISGHATLYWYRQILGQGPELLVQFQDESVVDDSQLPKDRFSAERLKGVDSTLKIQPAELGDSAMYLCASSLWGSGRASTDTQYFGPGTRLTVL.

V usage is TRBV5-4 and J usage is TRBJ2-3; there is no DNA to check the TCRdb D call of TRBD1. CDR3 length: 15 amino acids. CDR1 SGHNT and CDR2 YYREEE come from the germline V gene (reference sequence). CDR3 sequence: CASSMTGSHTDTQYF. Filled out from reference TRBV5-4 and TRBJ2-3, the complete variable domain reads ETGVTQSPTHLIKTRGQQVTLRCSSQSGHNTVSWYQQALGQGPQFIFQYYREEENGRGNFPPRFSGLQFPNYSSELNVNALELDDSALYLCASSMTGSHTDTQYFGPGTRLTVL.

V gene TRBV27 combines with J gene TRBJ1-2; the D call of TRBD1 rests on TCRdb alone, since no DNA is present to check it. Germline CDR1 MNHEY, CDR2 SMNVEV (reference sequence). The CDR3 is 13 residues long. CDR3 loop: CASSLNRDYGYTF.

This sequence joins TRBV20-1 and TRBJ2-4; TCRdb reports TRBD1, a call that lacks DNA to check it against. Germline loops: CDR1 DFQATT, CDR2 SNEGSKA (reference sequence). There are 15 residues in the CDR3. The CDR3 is CSATLGGLAKNIQYF.

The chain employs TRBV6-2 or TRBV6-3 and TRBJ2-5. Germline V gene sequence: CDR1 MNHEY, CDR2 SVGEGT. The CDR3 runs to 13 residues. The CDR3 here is CASSYGGLQTQYF.

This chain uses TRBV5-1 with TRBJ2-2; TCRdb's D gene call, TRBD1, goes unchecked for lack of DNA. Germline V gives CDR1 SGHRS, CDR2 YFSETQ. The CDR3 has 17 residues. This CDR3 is CASSSIPKGGSTGELFF.

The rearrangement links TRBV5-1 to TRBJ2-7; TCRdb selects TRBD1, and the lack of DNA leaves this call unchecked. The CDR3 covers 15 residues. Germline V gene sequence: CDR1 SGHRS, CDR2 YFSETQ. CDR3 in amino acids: CASSSQGVISYEQYF. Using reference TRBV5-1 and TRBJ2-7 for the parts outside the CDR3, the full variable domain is KAGVTQTPRYLIKTRGQQVTLSCSPISGHRSVSWYQQTPGQGLQFLFEYFSETQRNKGNFPGRFSGRQFSNSRSEMNVSTLELGDSALYLCASSSQGVISYEQYFGPGTRLTVT.

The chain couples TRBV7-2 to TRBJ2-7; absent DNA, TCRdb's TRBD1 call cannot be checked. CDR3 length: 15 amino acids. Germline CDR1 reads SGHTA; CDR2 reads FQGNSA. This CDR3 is CASSLKTGALYEQYF.

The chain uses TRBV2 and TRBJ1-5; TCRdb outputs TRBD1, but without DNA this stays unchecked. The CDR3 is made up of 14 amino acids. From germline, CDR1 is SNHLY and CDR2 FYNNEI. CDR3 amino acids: CASGGDRGNQPQHF. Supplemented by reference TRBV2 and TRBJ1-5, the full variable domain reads EPEVTQTPSHQVTQMGQEVILRCVPISNHLYFYWYRQILGQKVEFLVSFYNNEISEKSEIFDDQFSVERPDGSNFTLKIRSTKLEDSAMYFCASGGDRGNQPQHFGDGTRLSIL.

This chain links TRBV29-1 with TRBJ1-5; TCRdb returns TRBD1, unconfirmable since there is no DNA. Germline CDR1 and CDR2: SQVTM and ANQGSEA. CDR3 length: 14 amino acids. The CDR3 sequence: CSATDSYSNQPQHF.

CDR3 amino acids: CASSLVASGRGYEQYF. V gene TRBV5-1 combines with J gene TRBJ2-7; TCRdb proposes TRBD2, but this gene call is untestable without DNA. This CDR3 contains 16 residues. Germline values: CDR1 SGHRS, CDR2 YFSETQ.

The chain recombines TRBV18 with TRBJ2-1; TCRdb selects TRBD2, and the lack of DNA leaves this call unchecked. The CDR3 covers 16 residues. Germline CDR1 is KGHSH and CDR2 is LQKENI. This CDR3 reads CASSPLSAISYNEQFF.

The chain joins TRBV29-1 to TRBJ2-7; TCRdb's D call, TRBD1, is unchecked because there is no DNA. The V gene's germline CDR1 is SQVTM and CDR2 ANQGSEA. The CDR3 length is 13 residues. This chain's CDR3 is CSVEGSGGSLQYF.

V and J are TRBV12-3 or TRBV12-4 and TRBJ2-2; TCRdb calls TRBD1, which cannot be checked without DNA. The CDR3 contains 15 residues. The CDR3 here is CASTLQTGGTGELFF.

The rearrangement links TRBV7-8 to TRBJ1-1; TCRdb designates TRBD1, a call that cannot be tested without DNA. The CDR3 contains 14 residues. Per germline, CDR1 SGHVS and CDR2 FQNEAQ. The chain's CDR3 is CASSPRDMNTEAFF.